This T cell receptor (beta chain) was found in a study of human T cells and chemical hapten exposure. Study-wide background: Researchers reported sensitizing a roughly 2 cm by roughly 2 cm upper inner arm skin site with 2% DPC. Each week of the approximately 23-week study, patients had diphenylcyclopropenone applied to the scalp. Patients, chiefly female, had alopecia areata, totalis or universalis. Findings and limits, study-wide: The study found that DPC sensitization did not change TCRs above 1 in 1000 frequency.

J was trimmed by 3 bases and V by 3 bases; bases with no gene match: 11. CDR1 and CDR2 from the germline V gene are DFQATT and SNEGSKA (reference sequence). The CDR3 length is 16 residues. MiXCR, applied by TCRdb to the RACE reads, yields one record per CDR3 protein. The sample carries approximately 97,000 distinct CDR3 sequences, roughly 27% recorded once. Noted time point: patch test 3, about 24 weeks after DPC sensitization. Documented treatment: therapeutic diphenylcyclopropenone sensitization with weekly scalp DPC. This clonotype has just a few counts. What it recognizes is unknown. The chain employs TRBV20-1 and TRBJ1-5, with TRBD1 identical over 7 bases. This sequence originates from a middle-aged man with alopecia areata. Some clones in this sample may be carry-over from other donors' samples. The sequences come from whole blood, collected in connection with sensitization to the hapten diphenylcyclopropenone (DPC). DNA for the CDR3: TGCAGTGCTAGGTCCGGCAGGGGGAGGGACAATCAGCCCCAGCATTTT. Translating it yields CSARSGRGRDNQPQHF.